Following are 21 T cell receptor beta chains from one sample sequenced in a study of cytomegalovirus exposure and HLA in healthy donors. Primers included in the PCR were 60 Vbeta and 13 Jbeta primers. Repertoires were generated with immunoSEQ multiplex PCR, while TCRdb's copy carries only in-frame clones and drops some. The table records some 98,000 clones, over 60% of them present only once. Material for sequencing was PBMCs. The receptor source for this set is a human donor in good health.

The chain is built from TRBV18 and TRBJ2-3; a weak D match, TRBD2 (6 bases). With 3 bases removed from V and 3 bases from J, the gap between germline ends came to 16 bases. CDR1 is KGHSH, CDR2 LQKENI, per germline. The CDR3 has 16 amino acids. CDR3 DNA: TGTGCCAGCTCACCGCGGGACGGCCGTCGAACAGATACGCAGTATTTT. Protein: CASSPRDGRRTDTQYF.

The chain uses TRBV10-2 and TRBJ1-5, with 8 positions matching TRBD1. The CDR3 runs to 15 residues. Germline V gene sequence: CDR1 WSHSY, CDR2 SAAADI. V shed 8 bases, J shed 2 bases, and the junction held 8 bases outside the gene matches. The CDR3 bases are TGCGCCAGCGGCCAGGGGGCGGTGGGCAATCAGCCCCAGCATTTT. It is translated as CASGQGAVGNQPQHF.

The rearrangement uses TRBV5-1 and TRBJ1-1, with a weak D call TRBD1 (6 bases). The CDR3 runs 16 residues. V shed 2 bases and J shed 5 bases, with 19 bases lying between them. Germline lookup yields CDR1 SGHRS and CDR2 YFSETQ. For the CDR3, the DNA is TGCGCCAGCAGCTTCCGGCCCCTAGAAGGGGGTACTGAAGCTTTCTTT. As protein: CASSFRPLEGGTEAFF.

The table lists this clone with a few counts. The chain employs TRBV5-1 and TRBJ1-6; D is ambiguous. Trimming took 4 bases from V and 7 from J, leaving 9 bases between them. The CDR3 contains 13 residues. Per the germline V gene, CDR1 is SGHRS and CDR2 is YFSETQ. CDR3 region: CASSERGNSPLHF. The CDR3 DNA sequence: TGCGCCAGCAGCGAAAGAGGGAATTCACCCCTCCACTTT.

V gene TRBV10-3 combines with J gene TRBJ2-5; D is unresolved. The CDR3 length is 15 residues. Trimming took 0 bases from V and 8 from J, leaving 16 bases between them. In germline, CDR1 is ENHRY, CDR2 SYGVKD. Here the CDR3 reads CAISESSKAGPTQYF. CDR3 sequence (DNA): TGTGCCATCAGTGAGTCGAGTAAGGCAGGTCCAACCCAGTACTTC.

The CDR3 region has the DNA TGTGCCAGCAGCATGCGGACAGGGGGGGCTGAAGCTTTCTTT. Its translation is CASSMRTGGAEAFF. The rearrangement joins TRBV7-2 to TRBJ1-1, with 10 positions matching TRBD1. There are 14 residues in the CDR3. The J segment lost 6 bases and the V segment lost 5 bases, leaving 6 bases of the junction unmatched. Germline V gives CDR1 SGHTA, CDR2 FQGNSA.

The V and J genes are TRBV27 and TRBJ1-1; 9 bases are shared with TRBD1. J was trimmed by 4 bases and V by 4 bases; bases with no gene match: 10. Germline V gene lookup returns CDR1 MNHEY and CDR2 SMNVEV (reference sequence). The CDR3 is 16 amino acids. Written as DNA, the CDR3 is TGTGCCAGCAGTTCGACTCGGACAGGGGTAGGCACTGAAGCTTTCTTT. It is translated as CASSSTRTGVGTEAFF.

This clone was seen only a few times. The V and J genes are TRBV6-1 and TRBJ2-3, with 12 bases that match TRBD2. Germline CDR1 is MNHNS and CDR2 is SASEGT. Trimming removed 5 bases from V and 2 bases from J; junction bases left unmatched: 2. The CDR3 is 15 residues long. CDR3 region: CASSPSGGATDTQYF. DNA of the CDR3: TGTGCCAGCAGTCCTAGCGGGGGGGCCACAGATACGCAGTATTTT.

This clone was observed a few times. This chain links TRBV19 with TRBJ2-3; TRBD2 agrees at 9 bases. There are 14 residues in the CDR3. V gave up 5 bases and J gave up 4 bases; unmatched junction bases: 4. In germline, CDR1 is LNHDA, CDR2 SQIVND (reference sequence). CDR3 residues: CASSFRTSADTQYF. The CDR3 DNA reads TGTGCCAGTAGTTTTCGGACTAGCGCAGATACGCAGTATTTT.

The chain joins TRBV30 to TRBJ2-2; D remains unclear. CDR1 and CDR2 (germline): GTSNPN, SVGIG (reference sequence). With 2 bases removed from V and 3 bases from J, the gap between germline ends came to 13 bases. CDR3 size: 15 residues. The CDR3 loop is CAWSSQTAHTGELFF. CDR3 nucleotide sequence: TGTGCCTGGAGTTCACAGACGGCGCACACCGGGGAGCTGTTTTTT.

CDR3 loop: CSVESQGVGPEAFF. CDR3 DNA sequence: TGCAGCGTTGAGTCTCAGGGGGTCGGCCCTGAAGCTTTCTTT. V usage is TRBV29-1 and J usage is TRBJ1-1; 7 positions match TRBD1. This CDR3 region has 14 residues. Germline assignment: CDR1 SQVTM and CDR2 ANQGSEA. J lost 6 bases, V lost 3 bases, and 10 bases had no gene match.

The CDR3 DNA follows: TGTGCCAGCAGCCGTACCGGGGTGGTGCAGCCCCAGCATTTT. This sequence encodes CASSRTGVVQPQHF. This rearrangement joins TRBV5-5 to TRBJ1-5; D unresolved. The CDR3 loop spans 14 amino acids. The V gene lost 4 bases and the J gene lost 7 bases, with 15 bases spanning the gap. Germline CDR1 and CDR2: SGHKS and YYEKEE (reference sequence).

V and J are TRBV4-1 and TRBJ1-4; D gene uncertain. Trimming pared 3 bases from V and 0 bases from J, leaving 8 bases between. CDR3 length: 15 amino acids. The V gene's germline CDR1 is MGHRA and CDR2 YSYEKL. CDR3 in amino acids: CASSHGFATNEKLFF. The CDR3 coding sequence is TGCGCCAGCAGCCACGGGTTTGCAACTAATGAAAAACTGTTTTTT.

The V call is TRBV5-1, the J call TRBJ1-2; 8 positions agree with TRBD1. Germline assignment: CDR1 SGHRS and CDR2 YFSETQ. The CDR3 is 17 amino acids. With 4 bases clipped from V and 4 bases from J, the junction kept 15 bases outside the gene matches. The CDR3 protein is CASSESRRGQVVYGYTF. As DNA, the CDR3 is TGCGCCAGCAGCGAAAGCCGGCGGGGACAGGTTGTCTATGGCTACACCTTC.

This sequence joins TRBV2 and TRBJ1-1; TRBD1 agrees at 7 bases. V shed 6 bases and J 5 bases; nucleotides not matched to a gene: 6. The CDR3 is 13 residues long. Germline-derived CDR1 and CDR2 are SNHLY and FYNNEI. The CDR3 DNA sequence: TGTGCCAGCAGCCAGGGGGGAGTAACTGAAGCTTTCTTT. Translating gives CASSQGGVTEAFF.

This clone was detected once. This sequence joins TRBV2 and TRBJ1-1; 7 nucleotides align to TRBD1. CDR1 and CDR2 from the germline V gene are SNHLY and FYNNEI. The J segment lost 0 bases and the V segment lost 8 bases, leaving 3 bases of the junction unmatched. The CDR3 covers 13 residues. CDR3 in amino acids: CASSTGLNTEAFF. The CDR3 region has the DNA TGTGCCAGCTCGACAGGGCTGAACACTGAAGCTTTCTTT.

As DNA, the CDR3 is TGCGCCAGCAGCCGGGTCCCGTCAGGGGTGTACACTGAAGCTTTCTTT. Translated, it gives CASSRVPSGVYTEAFF. The genes are TRBV23-1 and TRBJ1-1, with a weak D call TRBD1 (6 bases). TRBV23-1 carries the ORF label, with uncertain function. Trimming cost V 6 bases and J 3 bases, with 20 bases left between them. This CDR3 comprises 16 residues.

The V call is TRBV25-1, the J call TRBJ2-3; D is possibly TRBD2 (6 bases). The CDR3 totals 14 residues. Deletions cut 1 base from V and 5 bases from J, with 10 bases between. Germline V CDR1 and CDR2: MGHDK, SYGVNS. The CDR3 DNA follows: TGTGCCAGCAGTGAATCCCCCGGGGGAGATACGCAGTATTTT. Residues: CASSESPGGDTQYF.

J is TRBJ2-1 and V is TRBV6-5; 11 nucleotides align to TRBD2. The CDR3 is 16 residues long. Germline V gives CDR1 MNHEY, CDR2 SVGAGI. The V and J ends lost 2 bases and 5 bases, in that order; junction bases with no gene match: 5. For the CDR3, the DNA is TGTGCCAGCAGTTACCAACTAGCGGGAGCCCACAATGAGCAGTTCTTC. Its protein product is CASSYQLAGAHNEQFF.

V and J are TRBV11-2 and TRBJ1-3, with D tentatively TRBD1 (5 bases). Germline CDR1 and CDR2: SGHAT and FQNNGV. The ends were cut back, 1 base at V and 2 bases at J, with 9 bases in the middle. CDR3 length: 15 amino acids. CDR3 coding DNA: TGTGCCAGCAGCTTAGGGCCAGGGACTGGAAACACCATATATTTT. Its translation: CASSLGPGTGNTIYF.

V gene TRBV6-1 combines with J gene TRBJ1-2; D is undetermined. The V end lost 3 bases, the J end lost 2 bases, and 7 bases lay between the germline ends. In germline, CDR1 is MNHNS, CDR2 SASEGT. This CDR3 has 13 amino acids. The CDR3 region has the DNA TGTGCCAGCAGTGAGAGGGTCAACTATGGCTACACCTTC. Protein sequence: CASSERVNYGYTF.